Given below is one T cell receptor (beta chain) in context. The entry originates in a study of cytomegalovirus exposure and HLA in healthy donors. The V gene's germline CDR1 is LGHNA and CDR2 YNFKEQ. Trimming cost V 4 bases and J 3 bases; bases outside gene matches: 7. This CDR3 is built from 15 residues. The study ran its PCR with 60 Vbeta and 13 Jbeta primers. Some clones are missing from TCRdb's copy, which holds only in-frame ones; the method was immunoSEQ multiplex PCR. The sample includes 95,000 to 100,000 clones, around 74% of them seen just once. Source material: PBMCs. The source is a woman in her forties in good health and CMV-seronegative. The genes are TRBV4-2 and TRBJ2-7; 9 positions agree with TRBD2. CDR3 DNA sequence: TGTGCCAGCAGCCCCACTAGCGGGCAAGACTACGAGCAGTACTTC. Protein product: CASSPTSGQDYEQYF.